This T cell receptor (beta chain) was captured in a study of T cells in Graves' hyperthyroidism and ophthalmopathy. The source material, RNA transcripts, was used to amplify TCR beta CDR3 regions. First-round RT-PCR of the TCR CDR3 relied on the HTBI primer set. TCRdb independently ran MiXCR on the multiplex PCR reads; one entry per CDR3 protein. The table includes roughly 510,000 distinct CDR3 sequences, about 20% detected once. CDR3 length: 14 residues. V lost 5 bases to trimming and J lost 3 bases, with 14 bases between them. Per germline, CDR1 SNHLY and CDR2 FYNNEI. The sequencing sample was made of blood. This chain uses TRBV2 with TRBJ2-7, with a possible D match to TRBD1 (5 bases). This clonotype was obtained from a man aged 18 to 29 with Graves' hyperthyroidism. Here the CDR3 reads CASSLQGSFYEQYF. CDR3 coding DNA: TGTGCCAGCAGTTTGCAGGGTTCCTTCTACGAGCAGTACTTC. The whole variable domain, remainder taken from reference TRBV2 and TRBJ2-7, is EPEVTQTPSHQVTQMGQEVILRCVPISNHLYFYWYRQILGQKVEFLVSFYNNEISEKSEIFDDQFSVERPDGSNFTLKIRSTKLEDSAMYFCASSLQGSFYEQYFGPGTRLTVT.